This T cell receptor (beta chain) was sequenced in a study of blood T cell repertoires in COVID-19 (TCRdb year 2020). For the study in its entirety: Samples from collaborators originated in the United States, Italy and Spain and spanned both the acute and convalescent phases of COVID-19. The material from the prospective study consisted of cDNA or gDNA derived from T cells, B-cell-depleted T cells, or PBMCs. Subjects who had been exposed to COVID-19, were actively infected with it, or had recovered from it provided the deeply sampled blood TCRbeta repertoires that made up the dataset. The repertoires were made available in a free public database intended to serve as a resource for research on the immune response to SARS-CoV-2. The samples were drawn from the first 160 participants of the ongoing ImmuneRACE study and from some 1,300 subjects provided by 6 global collaborators. A de-identified subject ID, COVID-19 status, age in years and sex were almost always included in the sample metadata. HLA class I and class II types, where available, came from metadata supplied by the sample provider rather than from assay-based typing.

Notes on this clone: Its antigen has not been determined. No base quality information exists; no much larger clone differs at one position.

Here is what the overall study found, with its caveats: How much clinical and demographic metadata was included differed by source and by participant, and the metadata was provided uncurated.

Whole blood was collected in K2EDTA tubes by collaborating institutions according to the institutions' own protocols. For TCRbeta analysis, collaborators shipped samples as frozen whole blood, isolated PBMCs, or DNA extracted from either of those sample types. According to the germline V gene (reference sequence), CDR1 reads MNHEY and CDR2 reads SMNVEV. Germline trimming amounts to 0 bases on V and 8 bases on J, with 7 as the count of junction bases outside the gene matches. Its CDR3 holds 15 amino acids, cysteine through phenylalanine. Only the CDR3 region is kept as DNA, spanning 45 bases read in frame from base 1. The immunoSEQ Assay, a bias-controlled multiplex PCR, was used to amplify TCRbeta CDR3 regions from genomic DNA. The study's processing was this. Nucleated cell counts per sample were estimated from amplification of reference gene primers within the assay. Sequence reads were collapsed and filtered to measure the absolute abundance of every unique TCRbeta CDR3 rearrangement. Productive Simpson clonality was computed per sample as the square root of Simpson's diversity index over productive rearrangements. TCRdb mirrors the immuneACCESS table, restricted to in-frame sequences. Some clones are absent from its copies; in checked studies, under half trace to an unresolved V gene, and the reason for the others is unknown. V, J and clone size are those of that table, while D and trimming were read from the DNA. A total of around 150,000 clones appear in this sample, more than 65% of them only once. The ten largest make up 4% of the sample.

The origin of this receptor is a woman in her fifties or sixties with acute or convalescent COVID-19. Material for sequencing was peripheral blood. This sequence uses TRBV27 and TRBJ2-1; 7 bases in the middle match TRBD2. Here is the DNA: TGTGCCAGCAGTTTATCGTGGGGGGGTGGTGATGAGCAGTTCTTC. Its product reads: CASSLSWGGGDEQFF.